Presented here are 9 T cell receptor beta chains from one specimen sequenced in a study of persistence of HIV-infected CD4 T cells. No antigen has been identified for these receptors. The libraries were made with immunoSEQ version 4 in survey mode. Using immunoSEQ multiplex PCR, the repertoire was profiled, and TCRdb retains in-frame clones only, with some absent. The sample holds 50,000 or so clones, over 70% seen once. Stimulation used around 9.1 ug/mL lysate from CMV-infected fibroblasts. CD40L-negative CD69-negative CD45RO-high memory CD4+ T cells were sorted as populations depleted of antigen-responding cells. Sequences were derived from CD4+ T cells sorted from PBMCs after approximately 20-hour stimulation, sampled from a patient who received antiretroviral therapy. These receptors were obtained from an adult man with HIV who was CMV-seropositive.

On this clone itself: Sequence at one end of the junction differs from germline and may be a read error. The chain has TRBV29-1 and TRBJ2-2; 10 bases align to TRBD2. The length of the CDR3 is 11 residues. The germline V gene has CDR1 SQVTM and CDR2 ANQGSEA. CDR3 protein: CSVEKRGGLFF. The CDR3 DNA sequence: TGCAGCGTTGAAAAGCGGGGGGGGCTGTTTTTT.

This clone was seen many times. V and J are TRBV18 and TRBJ1-1, with D possibly TRBD1 on 5 matching bases. The CDR3 runs to 15 residues. The V gene's germline CDR1 is KGHSH and CDR2 LQKENI. Trimming stripped 3 bases from V and 7 bases from J, with 18 bases between. This CDR3 is CASSPGLGASFEAFF. For the CDR3, the DNA is TGTGCCAGCTCACCGGGTTTAGGGGCTTCTTTTGAAGCTTTCTTT.

The gene calls are TRBV6-6 and TRBJ2-7; 7 bases are a match to TRBD1. V dropped 8 bases and J dropped 5; count of bases not matched to a gene: 9. CDR1 is MNHNY, CDR2 SVGAGI, per germline (reference sequence). This CDR3 is built from 13 residues. CDR3 sequence: CASAVDRLHEQYF. The CDR3 nucleotides are TGTGCCAGCGCGGTGGACAGGCTACACGAGCAGTACTTC.

The rearrangement joins TRBV24-1 to TRBJ2-1, with 14 positions matching TRBD2. The V gene's germline CDR1 is KGHDR and CDR2 SFDVKD. The CDR3 contains 15 residues. Trimming took 6 bases from V and 8 from J; bases not matched to a gene: 5. The CDR3 bases are TGTGCCACCAGTAAGGGACTAGCGGGAGCCGATGAGCAGTTCTTC. Its translation is CATSKGLAGADEQFF.

The chain carries TRBV12-3 or TRBV12-4 and TRBJ1-3; D unclear. The CDR3 sequence is 12 residues long. V lost 6 bases to trimming and J lost 4 bases, with 7 bases between them. CDR3 coding DNA: TGTGCCAGCAGGCCGGGGGGAAACACCATATATTTT. This codes for CASRPGGNTIYF.

This clone occurred a few times. CDR3 DNA: TGTGCCAGCAGTGAATTGTACGGTATTCAGTTCTTC. It codes for CASSELYGIQFF. The chain recombines TRBV25-1 with TRBJ2-1, with no clear D. Germline CDR1 reads MGHDK; CDR2 reads SYGVNS. V was trimmed by 1 base and J by 13 bases, leaving 11 bases between them. The CDR3 has 12 amino acids. The full variable domain, with the rest looked up from reference TRBV25-1 and TRBJ2-1, is EADIYQTPRYLVIGTGKKITLECSQTMGHDKMYWYQQDPGMELHLIHYSYGVNSTEKGDLSSESTVSRIRTEHFPLTLESARPSHTSQYLCASSELYGIQFFGPGTRLTVL.

The chain combines TRBV18 with TRBJ2-3, with D perhaps TRBD1 or TRBD2 (6 bases each). Germline assignment: CDR1 KGHSH and CDR2 LQKENI. Trimming stripped 6 bases from V and 4 bases from J, with 20 bases between. The CDR3 is 16 amino acids. CDR3 DNA: TGTGCCAGCTCTCACGGCTCATGGGGGGCCCCAGATACGCAGTATTTT. Translating gives CASSHGSWGAPDTQYF.

The genes are TRBV6-5 and TRBJ2-7, with 10 bases identical to TRBD1. V shed 6 bases, J shed 4 bases, and the junction held 3 bases outside the gene matches. The germline V gene has CDR1 MNHEY and CDR2 SVGAGI. The CDR3 consists of 13 residues. The CDR3, as DNA: TGTGCCAGCAGAGACAGGGGGCCTTACGAGCAGTACTTC. The encoded protein is CASRDRGPYEQYF.

This clone has a handful of counts. The rearrangement links TRBV6-6 to TRBJ1-1; D gene unclear. The CDR3 has 13 residues. Germline loops: CDR1 MNHNY, CDR2 SVGAGI (reference sequence). V was clipped by 10 bases and J by 3 bases, with 15 bases between them. The CDR3 protein is CATVKGLDTEAFF. Here the CDR3 DNA reads TGTGCCACCGTGAAGGGTCTAGACACTGAAGCTTTCTTT.